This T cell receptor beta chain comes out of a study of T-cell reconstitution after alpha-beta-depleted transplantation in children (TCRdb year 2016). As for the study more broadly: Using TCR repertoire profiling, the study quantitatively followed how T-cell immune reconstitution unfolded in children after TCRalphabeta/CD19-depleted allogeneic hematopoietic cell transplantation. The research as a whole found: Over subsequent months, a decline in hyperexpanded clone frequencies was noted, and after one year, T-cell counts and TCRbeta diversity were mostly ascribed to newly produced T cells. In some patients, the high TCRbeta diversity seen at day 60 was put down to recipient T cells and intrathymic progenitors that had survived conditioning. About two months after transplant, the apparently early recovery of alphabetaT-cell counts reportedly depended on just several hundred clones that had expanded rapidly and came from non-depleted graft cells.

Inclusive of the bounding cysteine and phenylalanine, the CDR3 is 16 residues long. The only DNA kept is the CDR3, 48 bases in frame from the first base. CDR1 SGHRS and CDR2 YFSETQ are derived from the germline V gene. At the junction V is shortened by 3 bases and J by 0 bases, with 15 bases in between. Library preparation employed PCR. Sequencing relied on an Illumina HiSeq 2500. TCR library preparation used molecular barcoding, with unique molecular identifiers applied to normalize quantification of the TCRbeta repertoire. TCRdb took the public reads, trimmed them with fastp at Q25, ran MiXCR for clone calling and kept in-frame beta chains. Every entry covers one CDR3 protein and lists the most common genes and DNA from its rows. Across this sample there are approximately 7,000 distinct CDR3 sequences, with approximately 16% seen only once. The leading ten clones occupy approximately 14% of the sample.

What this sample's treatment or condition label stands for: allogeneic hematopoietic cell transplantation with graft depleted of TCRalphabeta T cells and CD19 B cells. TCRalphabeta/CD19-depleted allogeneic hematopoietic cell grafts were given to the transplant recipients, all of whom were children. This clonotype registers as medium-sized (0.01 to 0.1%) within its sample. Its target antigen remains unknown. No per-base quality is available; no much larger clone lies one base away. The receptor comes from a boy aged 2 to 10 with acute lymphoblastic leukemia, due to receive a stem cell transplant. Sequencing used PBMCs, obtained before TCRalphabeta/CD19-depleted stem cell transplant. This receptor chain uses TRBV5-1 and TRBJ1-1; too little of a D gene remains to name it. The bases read TGCGCCAGCAGCTCCGACACCTTCTTCATGAACACTGAAGCTTTCTTT. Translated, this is CASSSDTFFMNTEAFF.